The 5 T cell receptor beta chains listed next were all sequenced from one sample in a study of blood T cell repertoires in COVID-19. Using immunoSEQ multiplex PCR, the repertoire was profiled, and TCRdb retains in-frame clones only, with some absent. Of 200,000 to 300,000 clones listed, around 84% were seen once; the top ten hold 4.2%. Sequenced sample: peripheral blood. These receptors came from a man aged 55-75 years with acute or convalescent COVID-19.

CDR3 residues: CASSESLPDSGGYTF. CDR3 DNA: TGTGCCAGCAGTGAAAGTTTACCTGACTCTGGTGGCTACACCTTC. The chain links TRBV2 to TRBJ1-2; D not certain. Germline CDR1 is SNHLY and CDR2 is FYNNEI. CDR3 length: 15 residues. With 2 bases removed from V and 7 bases from J, the gap between germline ends came to 17 bases. Complete variable domain (other parts from reference TRBV2 and TRBJ1-2): EPEVTQTPSHQVTQMGQEVILRCVPISNHLYFYWYRQILGQKVEFLVSFYNNEISEKSEIFDDQFSVERPDGSNFTLKIRSTKLEDSAMYFCASSESLPDSGGYTFGSGTRLTVV.

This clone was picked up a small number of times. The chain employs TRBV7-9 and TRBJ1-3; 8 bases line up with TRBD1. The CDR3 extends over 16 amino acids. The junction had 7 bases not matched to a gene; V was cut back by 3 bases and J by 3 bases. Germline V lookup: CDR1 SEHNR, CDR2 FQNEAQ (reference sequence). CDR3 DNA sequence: TGTGCCAGCAGCTTCCAACAGGGGACAGGTGGAAACACCATATATTTT. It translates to CASSFQQGTGGNTIYF.

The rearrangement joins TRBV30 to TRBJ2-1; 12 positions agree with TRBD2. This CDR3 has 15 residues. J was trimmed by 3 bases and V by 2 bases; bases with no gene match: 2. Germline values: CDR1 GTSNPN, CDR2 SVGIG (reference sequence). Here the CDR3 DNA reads TGTGCCTGGAGTTCGGGACTAGCGGGCTACAATGAGCAGTTCTTC. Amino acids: CAWSSGLAGYNEQFF.

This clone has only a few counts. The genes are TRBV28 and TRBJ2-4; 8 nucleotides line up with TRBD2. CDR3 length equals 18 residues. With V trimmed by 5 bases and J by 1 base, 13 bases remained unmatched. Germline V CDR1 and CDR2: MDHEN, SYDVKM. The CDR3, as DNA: TGTGCCAGCAGTCCCCGCGTAGAGCGGGAGTCGGCCAAAAACATTCAGTACTTC. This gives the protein CASSPRVERESAKNIQYF.

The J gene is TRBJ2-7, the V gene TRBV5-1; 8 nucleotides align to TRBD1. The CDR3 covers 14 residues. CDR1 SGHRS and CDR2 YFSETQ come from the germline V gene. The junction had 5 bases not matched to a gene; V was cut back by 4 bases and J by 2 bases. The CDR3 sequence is CASSMSGQAYEQYF. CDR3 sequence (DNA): TGCGCCAGCAGCATGTCGGGACAGGCCTACGAGCAGTACTTC.